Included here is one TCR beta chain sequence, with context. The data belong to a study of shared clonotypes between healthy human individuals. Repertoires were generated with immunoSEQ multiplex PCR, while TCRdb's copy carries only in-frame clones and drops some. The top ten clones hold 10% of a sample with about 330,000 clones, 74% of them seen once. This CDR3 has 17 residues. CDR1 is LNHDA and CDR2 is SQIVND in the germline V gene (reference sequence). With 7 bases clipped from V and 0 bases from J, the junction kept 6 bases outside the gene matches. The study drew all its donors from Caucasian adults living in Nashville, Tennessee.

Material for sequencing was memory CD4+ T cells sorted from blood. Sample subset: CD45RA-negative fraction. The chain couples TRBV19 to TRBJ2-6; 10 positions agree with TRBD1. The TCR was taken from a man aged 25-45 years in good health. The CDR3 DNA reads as TGTGCCAGTACCCTGGGGACAGGGGTCTCTGGGGCCAACGTCCTGACTTTC. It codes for CASTLGTGVSGANVLTF.